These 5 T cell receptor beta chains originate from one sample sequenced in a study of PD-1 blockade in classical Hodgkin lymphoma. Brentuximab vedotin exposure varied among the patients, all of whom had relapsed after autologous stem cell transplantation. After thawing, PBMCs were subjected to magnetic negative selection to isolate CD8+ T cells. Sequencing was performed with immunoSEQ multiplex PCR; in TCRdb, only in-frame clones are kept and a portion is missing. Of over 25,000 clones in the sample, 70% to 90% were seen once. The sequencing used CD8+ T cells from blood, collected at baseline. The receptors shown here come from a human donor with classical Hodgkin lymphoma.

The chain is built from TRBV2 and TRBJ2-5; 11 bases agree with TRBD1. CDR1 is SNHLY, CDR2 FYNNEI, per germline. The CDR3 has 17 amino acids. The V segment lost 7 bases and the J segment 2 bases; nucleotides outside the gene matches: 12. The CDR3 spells CASTKGQGAPRQETQYF. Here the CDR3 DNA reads TGTGCCAGCACAAAAGGACAGGGGGCGCCCCGACAAGAGACCCAGTACTTC.

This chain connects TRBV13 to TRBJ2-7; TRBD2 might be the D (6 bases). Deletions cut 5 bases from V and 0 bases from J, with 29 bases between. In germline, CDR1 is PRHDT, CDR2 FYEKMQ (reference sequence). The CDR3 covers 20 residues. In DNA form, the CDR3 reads TGTGCCAGCAGCACAAGAGCCGTCGCTACCGGGACTTATGGCTCCTACGAGCAGTACTTC. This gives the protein CASSTRAVATGTYGSYEQYF.

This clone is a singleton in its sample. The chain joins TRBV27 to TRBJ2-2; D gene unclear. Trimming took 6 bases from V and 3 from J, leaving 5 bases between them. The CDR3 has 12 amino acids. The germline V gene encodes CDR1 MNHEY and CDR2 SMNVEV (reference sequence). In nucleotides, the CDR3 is TGTGCCAGCAGGGGGTACACCGGGGAGCTGTTTTTT. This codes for CASRGYTGELFF.

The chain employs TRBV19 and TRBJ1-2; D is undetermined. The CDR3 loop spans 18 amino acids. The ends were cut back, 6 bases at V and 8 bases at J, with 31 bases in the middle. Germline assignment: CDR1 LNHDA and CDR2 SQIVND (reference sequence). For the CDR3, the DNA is TGTGCCAGTAGGAGATCCGGACCGGAGACTACTCGAATCAGGGGCTACACCTTC. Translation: CASRRSGPETTRIRGYTF.

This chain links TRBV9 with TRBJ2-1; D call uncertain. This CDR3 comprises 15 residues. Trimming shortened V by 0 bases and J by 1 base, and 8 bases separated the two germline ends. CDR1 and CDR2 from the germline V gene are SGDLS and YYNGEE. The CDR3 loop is CASSVDGMSYNEQFF. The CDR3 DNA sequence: TGTGCCAGCAGCGTAGATGGGATGTCCTACAATGAGCAGTTCTTC.